These 30 T cell receptor beta chains came from one sample sequenced in a study of blood T cells in healthy people across ages. Sample-barcoded 5' priming and a J-beta primer mix drove a second PCR of about 6 to 12 cycles. TCRdb reanalysed the 5' RACE reads using MiXCR and keeps one entry per CDR3 protein. This repertoire shows more than 650,000 distinct CDR3 sequences, approximately 55% found once; its top ten account for about 42%. Material for sequencing was blood. These receptors were collected from a man older than 75 in good health.

The chain combines TRBV9 with TRBJ2-1; TRBD1 aligns across 8 bases. Germline CDR1 SGDLS, CDR2 YYNGEE. The CDR3 covers 13 residues. The ends lost 4 bases at V and 9 bases at J; junction bases unmatched: 6. This CDR3 reads CASSPRTGLEQFF. In nucleotides, the CDR3 is TGTGCCAGCAGCCCCCGGACAGGGCTTGAGCAGTTCTTC.

About this clonotype itself: Germline and junction disagree at one end, which may indicate a read error. J is TRBJ2-3 and V is TRBV6-2 or TRBV6-3, with 9 bases aligning to TRBD2. This CDR3 has 15 amino acids. Germline assignment: CDR1 MNHEY and CDR2 SVGEGT. The CDR3 DNA reads TGTGCAAGCACCAGCCCCGCGGGAGGGCCCTATACGCAGTATTTT. Its translation is CASTSPAGGPYTQYF.

The rearrangement uses TRBV11-2 and TRBJ1-2; 10 nucleotides match TRBD1. CDR1 SGHAT and CDR2 FQNNGV come from the germline V gene. After removal of 1 base from V and 7 bases from J, the junction contained 9 bases not matched to a gene. CDR3 size: 16 residues. The CDR3 DNA follows: TGTGCCAGCAGCTTAGCAACCGGGACAGGGGCGTCTGGCTACACCTTC. Its protein is CASSLATGTGASGYTF. The entire variable domain, with the rest obtained from reference TRBV11-2 and TRBJ1-2, is as follows: EAGVAQSPRYKIIEKRQSVAFWCNPISGHATLYWYQQILGQGPKLLIQFQNNGVVDDSQLPKDRFSAERLKGVDSTLKIQPAKLEDSAVYLCASSLATGTGASGYTFGSGTRLTVV.

For this clonotype: At one end, the junction sequence differs from germline, possibly due to a read error. The J gene is TRBJ2-3, the V gene TRBV7-2; 7 nucleotides agree with TRBD1. Germline CDR1 SGHTA, CDR2 FQGNSA. CDR3 length: 15 amino acids. The CDR3 is CVSTQQGPSTDTQYF. Written as DNA, the CDR3 is TGTGTCAGCACCCAACAGGGGCCCAGCACAGATACGCAGTATTTT.

The table lists this clonotype with a few counts. This chain joins TRBV5-1 and TRBJ2-1, with D maybe TRBD2 (5 bases). This CDR3 comprises 12 residues. The V gene's germline CDR1 is SGHRS and CDR2 YFSETQ. V dropped 0 bases and J dropped 10 bases, with 8 bases sitting between them. CDR3 in amino acids: CASSLVWEEQFF. CDR3 bases: TGCGCCAGCAGCTTGGTGTGGGAGGAGCAGTTCTTC.

The rearrangement uses TRBV9 and TRBJ2-1, with D perhaps matching TRBD1 (6 bases). Germline V gene lookup returns CDR1 SGDLS and CDR2 YYNGEE. The CDR3 length is 15 residues. Trimming pared 4 bases from V and 8 bases from J, leaving 19 bases between. The CDR3 spells CASSPQGTKTDEQFF. CDR3 sequence (DNA): TGTGCCAGCAGCCCCCAGGGGACCAAGACGGATGAGCAGTTCTTC.

This clonotype was counted only a few times. The chain carries TRBV20-1 and TRBJ2-1; 12 positions match TRBD2. This CDR3 comprises 14 residues. Germline CDR1 reads DFQATT; CDR2 reads SNEGSKA (reference sequence). J lost 4 bases, V lost 4 bases, and 2 bases had no gene match. For the CDR3, the DNA is TGCAGTGCTAAGACTAGCGGGAGTTACAATGAGCAGTTCTTC. Residues: CSAKTSGSYNEQFF.

This clonotype was seen only once. The chain employs TRBV7-2 and TRBJ2-5; TRBD2 agrees at 8 bases. Germline V gives CDR1 SGHTA, CDR2 FQGNSA. This CDR3 comprises 16 residues. V was clipped by 0 bases and J by 11 bases; unmatched bases: 14. The DNA of the CDR3 is TGTGCCAGCAGCTTAGCGCGCAGCGGGGGACGGAATGAGCAGTACTTC. Its translation is CASSLARSGGRNEQYF.

This clonotype has more than one count but fewer than ten. This chain joins TRBV12-3 or TRBV12-4 and TRBJ2-5, with a weak D call TRBD1 (6 bases). This CDR3 is 15 amino acids long. Trimming left V 3 bases short and J 1 base short, with 12 bases between. The CDR3 coding sequence is TGTGCCAGCAGTTTGGGCAGGGGATTCCAAGAGACCCAGTACTTC. Protein: CASSLGRGFQETQYF.

In its sample, this clonotype was seen a few times. J is TRBJ2-7 and V is TRBV5-1; 10 nucleotides align to TRBD2. Germline V gene sequence: CDR1 SGHRS, CDR2 YFSETQ. This CDR3 contains 16 residues. The junction had 5 bases not matched to a gene; V was cut back by 0 bases and J by 2 bases. CDR3 protein: CASSLDGLAATYEQYF. CDR3 sequence (DNA): TGCGCCAGCAGCTTGGACGGACTAGCGGCTACCTACGAGCAGTACTTC.

The genes are TRBV11-3 and TRBJ2-5, with D perhaps TRBD1 (6 bases). Trimming left V 8 bases short and J 4 bases short, with 11 bases between. This CDR3 has 12 amino acids. Germline V CDR1 and CDR2: SGHNT, YENEEA. CDR3 sequence (DNA): TGTGCCAGCTCCAGGGGCTCAGAGACCCAGTACTTC. It specifies CASSRGSETQYF.

With respect to this clonotype: At one end the junction does not follow the germline gene, possibly because of a read error. The chain carries TRBV6-6 and TRBJ2-7, with 11 bases identical to TRBD2. This CDR3 is built from 15 residues. The germline gives CDR1 MNHNY, CDR2 SVGAGI (reference sequence). CDR3 sequence (DNA): TGTGCCAGCAGTTCTCTAGCGGGAGGCTCCGACGAGCAGTACTTC. Translating gives CASSSLAGGSDEQYF.

A few counts support this clonotype. The rearrangement joins TRBV20-1 to TRBJ2-6; D remains ambiguous. V dropped 1 base and J dropped 2 bases, with 3 bases sitting between them. CDR3 length: 13 amino acids. Germline V gene data show CDR1 as DFQATT and CDR2 as SNEGSKA (reference sequence). The CDR3 nucleotides are TGCAGTGCTAGAGTGACTGGGGCCAACGTCCTGACTTTC. As protein: CSARVTGANVLTF.

CDR3 amino acids: CASSLDGVDEQFF. The CDR3 nucleotides are TGCGCCAGCAGCTTGGACGGGGTGGATGAGCAGTTCTTC. The chain uses TRBV5-1 and TRBJ2-1; possible D gene TRBD2, 5 bases. CDR1 is SGHRS, CDR2 YFSETQ, per germline. With 0 bases removed from V and 8 bases from J, the gap between germline ends came to 9 bases. There are 13 residues in the CDR3.

The rearrangement uses TRBV10-2 and TRBJ2-1; TRBD1 or TRBD2 may be the D gene (5 bases each). V gave up 2 bases and J gave up 6 bases, with 14 bases separating them. Germline V lookup: CDR1 WSHSY, CDR2 SAAADI. This CDR3 region has 15 residues. The CDR3 bases are TGCGCCAGCAGTGAGGACAAAATGAGGGGCAATGAGCAGTTCTTC. It translates to CASSEDKMRGNEQFF.

The J gene is TRBJ1-6, the V gene TRBV27; D gene ambiguous. Germline values: CDR1 MNHEY, CDR2 SMNVEV (reference sequence). The CDR3 contains 13 residues. The ends were cut back, 11 bases at V and 7 bases at J, with 15 bases in the middle. CDR3 nucleotide sequence: TGTGCCGGCATGGCGGGGTTCAATTCACCCCTCCACTTT. Encoded protein: CAGMAGFNSPLHF.

The chain links TRBV7-9 to TRBJ2-5; 9 nucleotides match TRBD1. Germline loops: CDR1 SEHNR, CDR2 FQNEAQ (reference sequence). With V trimmed by 6 bases and J by 5 bases, 7 bases remained unmatched. CDR3 length: 14 amino acids. CDR3 DNA sequence: TGTGCCAGCAGTCGGACAGGGGCTGAGGAGACCCAGTACTTC. The encoded protein is CASSRTGAEETQYF.

Points on this clonotype: A junction boundary mismatches the germline segment, possibly from a read error. The chain uses TRBV2 and TRBJ2-4; 9 bases agree with TRBD1. The germline V gene has CDR1 SNHLY and CDR2 FYNNEI. This CDR3 is built from 13 residues. The CDR3 DNA reads TGTGCCGGCAGTCGGACAGGGGAGACAGAGCAGTACTTC. Translation: CAGSRTGETEQYF.

V is TRBV27 and J is TRBJ1-2, with TRBD1 matching 7 bases. Germline CDR1 MNHEY, CDR2 SMNVEV (reference sequence). The trim removed 5 bases at V and 4 bases at J, leaving 13 bases unmatched. CDR3 length: 16 amino acids. The CDR3, as DNA: TGTGCCAGCAGTCAGCGTATGAAGGGGGCGCTCTATGGCTACACCTTC. Translated, it gives CASSQRMKGALYGYTF.

Only a few counts were recorded for this clonotype. The genes are TRBV24-1 and TRBJ2-1, with 9 positions matching TRBD2. The ends lost 4 bases at V and 12 bases at J; junction bases unmatched: 3. This CDR3 has 12 residues. Germline-derived CDR1 and CDR2 are KGHDR and SFDVKD. In DNA form, the CDR3 reads TGTGCCACCAGTGAGTCTAGCGGGACGCAGTTCTTC. The encoded protein is CATSESSGTQFF.

This chain links TRBV29-1 with TRBJ1-2, with D tentatively TRBD1 (5 bases). V was shortened by 4 bases and J by 4 bases, with 13 bases between the two germline ends. This CDR3 spans 13 amino acids. Germline values: CDR1 SQVTM, CDR2 ANQGSEA. The CDR3 loop is CSVGDSAVYGYTF. The CDR3 DNA reads as TGCAGCGTTGGAGACAGCGCTGTCTATGGCTACACCTTC.

The CDR3 here is CASSLSWSSGRETQYF. CDR3 in DNA: TGTGCCAGCAGCTTAAGCTGGTCTAGCGGGAGGGAGACCCAGTACTTC. This rearrangement joins TRBV11-2 to TRBJ2-7; 11 bases agree with TRBD2. The last part of the DNA fits TRBJ2-5 better; the J call may be wrong. The CDR3 consists of 16 residues. Germline V gives CDR1 SGHAT, CDR2 FQNNGV.

The chain links TRBV29-1 to TRBJ2-3, with D perhaps assigned TRBD1 or TRBD2 (6 bases each). The CDR3 totals 14 residues. Germline-derived CDR1 and CDR2 are SQVTM and ANQGSEA. The V end lost 1 base, the J end lost 3 bases, and 11 bases lay between the germline ends. The CDR3 loop is CSVEGQGRTDTQYF. CDR3 nucleotides: TGCAGCGTTGAAGGTCAGGGGAGGACAGATACGCAGTATTTT.

The table lists this clonotype with a few counts. The chain is built from TRBV10-3 and TRBJ2-7; TRBD1 agrees at 7 bases. Germline CDR1 is ENHRY and CDR2 is SYGVKD. The CDR3 runs 14 residues. With V trimmed by 6 bases and J by 4 bases, 9 bases remained unmatched. CDR3 DNA sequence: TGTGCCATCAGCTATAACAGGGGCAAGTACGAGCAGTACTTC. Amino acids: CAISYNRGKYEQYF.

V is TRBV7-3 and J is TRBJ2-6; no clear D. This CDR3 spans 14 amino acids. The germline gives CDR1 SGHTA, CDR2 FQGTGA. Trimming left V 5 bases short and J 3 bases short, with 8 bases between. CDR3 bases: TGTGCCAGCAGCGCTAACCATGGGGCCAACGTCCTGACTTTC. Amino acids: CASSANHGANVLTF.

V and J are TRBV2 and TRBJ2-7; weak D call: TRBD1 (6 bases). In germline, CDR1 is SNHLY, CDR2 FYNNEI. This CDR3 comprises 13 residues. V was cut by 4 bases and J by 5 bases, with 12 bases left in between. The CDR3, as DNA: TGTGCCAGCAGTGGCCAGGGGCGCGACGAGCAGTACTTC. Translation: CASSGQGRDEQYF.

The chain is built from TRBV3-1 and TRBJ2-2; no clear D. V lost 3 bases and J lost 6, with 2 bases in between. The CDR3 has 11 amino acids. Looked up from germline, CDR1 is LGHDT and CDR2 is YNNKEL (reference sequence). This chain's CDR3 is CASSQAGELFF. The CDR3 DNA is TGTGCCAGCAGCCAGGCCGGGGAGCTGTTTTTT.

This chain joins TRBV24-1 and TRBJ2-1, with 7 bases that match TRBD2. V trimming: 0 bases; J trimming: 4 bases; junction bases outside the gene matches: 5. CDR1 is KGHDR and CDR2 is SFDVKD in the germline V gene. The CDR3 contains 16 residues. The CDR3 sequence is CATSDLRAGEYNEQFF. The CDR3 DNA reads TGTGCCACCAGTGATTTGCGCGCGGGAGAATACAATGAGCAGTTCTTC.

V and J are TRBV2 and TRBJ2-1; D is possibly TRBD2 (5 bases). Germline CDR1 and CDR2: SNHLY and FYNNEI. The CDR3 has 16 amino acids. Trimming pared 1 base from V and 2 bases from J, leaving 12 bases between. The CDR3 loop reads CASSEGRGLTYNEQFF. Here the CDR3 DNA reads TGTGCCAGCAGTGAAGGACGAGGGCTTACCTACAATGAGCAGTTCTTC.

This chain uses TRBV5-1 with TRBJ1-1; 7 bases map to TRBD1. CDR1 is SGHRS, CDR2 YFSETQ, per germline. This CDR3 spans 15 amino acids. The V gene end was trimmed by 3 bases and the J gene end by 1 base; junction bases not matched to a gene: 6. The CDR3 loop reads CASSWGGQSNTEAFF. Written as DNA, the CDR3 is TGCGCCAGCAGCTGGGGGGGACAGTCGAACACTGAAGCTTTCTTT.